The rows below give T cell receptor beta chains drawn from one sample of a study of T-cell reconstitution after alpha-beta-depleted transplantation in children. TCRdb re-derived calls from the PCR reads in MiXCR, one entry per CDR3 protein. The sample holds more than 150,000 distinct CDR3 sequences, roughly 15% seen once. The input for sequencing was PBMCs from the stem cell graft donor, taken from the stem cell graft. Source of these receptors: a human donor who donated a stem cell graft to a child with acute lymphoblastic leukemia. The CDR3 runs from the conserved cysteine through the conserved F or W. The order of the fields is clone size, V gene, D gene, J gene, CDR3 DNA, CDR3 protein. The D gene is left open where the match is weak. Clone size is not always given. Where it is, it says once, few, many or a class for expanded clones.

many	TRBV18	.	TRBJ2-5	TGTGCCAGCTCCCCAATGCGAGAGACCCAGTACTTC	CASSPMRETQYF
many	TRBV5-1	TRBD1	TRBJ2-5	TGCGCCAGCAGCTTCGGGACAGGGGAAGAGACCCAGTACTTC	CASSFGTGEETQYF
.	TRBV3-1	.	TRBJ2-3	TGTGCCAGCAGTATCGCCCCAGATACGCAGTATTTT	CASSIAPDTQYF
many	TRBV6-1	TRBD2	TRBJ2-5	TGTGCCAGCAGGGATACTCTGTTTAGCGGGGACCAAGAGACCCAGTACTTC	CASRDTLFSGDQETQYF
many	TRBV5-1	.	TRBJ1-2	TGCGCCAGCAGCTCGGGCCTCCCCGGGGTCTATGGCTACACCTTC	CASSSGLPGVYGYTF
many	TRBV5-1	TRBD1	TRBJ2-3	TGCGCCAGCAGCACGGCGCGGACAGGGGGCCGTGGTACAGATACGCAGTATTTT	CASSTARTGGRGTDTQYF
many	TRBV20-1	TRBD2	TRBJ2-3	TGCAGTGCCGGGGAGGGCCGGGTCGCAGATACGCAGTATTTT	CSAGEGRVADTQYF
many	TRBV12-3/TRBV12-4	TRBD2	TRBJ2-1	TGTGCCAGCAGTTTTCGGGGGGTACCATACAATGAGCAGTTCTTC	CASSFRGVPYNEQFF
many	TRBV11-2	TRBD2	TRBJ2-3	TGTGCCAGCAGCGCCGCCCGGACTAGCGGGGGGGGCACAGATACGCAGTATTTT	CASSAARTSGGGTDTQYF
many	TRBV29-1	TRBD2	TRBJ2-1	TGCAGCGTGCGGGAGACCTACAATGAGCAGTTCTTC	CSVRETYNEQFF
few	TRBV7-9	.	TRBJ2-7	TGTGCCAGCAGCTTAGGGGTTCCCTACGAGCAGTACTTC	CASSLGVPYEQYF
many	TRBV5-1	TRBD1	TRBJ2-1	TGCGCCAGCAGCAAAGGACAGGTAGGGGATGAGCAGTTCTTC	CASSKGQVGDEQFF
.	TRBV11-2	TRBD1	TRBJ1-2	TGTGCCAGCAGCCGGGACAGGATTAATCGTTATGGCTACACCTTC	CASSRDRINRYGYTF
.	TRBV12-3/TRBV12-4	.	TRBJ1-2	TGTGCCAGCAGTTTTGATATGCATGAGGGCTATGGCTACACCTTC	CASSFDMHEGYGYTF
many	TRBV20-1	.	TRBJ2-1	TGCAGTGCTAGTTCAGAGACAGCCTACAATGAGCAGTTCTTC	CSASSETAYNEQFF
.	TRBV6-5	.	TRBJ2-5	TGTGCCAGCAGTTCCCAGGGTGGGCGAGAGACCCAGTACTTC	CASSSQGGRETQYF
many	TRBV3-1	TRBD2	TRBJ2-7	TGTGCCAGCAGCCAGGCGGGAGGGGACTACGAGCAGTACTTC	CASSQAGGDYEQYF
many	TRBV6-5	.	TRBJ2-1	TGTGCCAGCAGTTCATATACCAATGAGCAGTTCTTC	CASSSYTNEQFF
once	TRBV2	.	TRBJ2-2	TGTGCCAGTTCCCCGAACAGGGCTGGGACCGGGGAGCTGTTTTTT	CASSPNRAGTGELFF
.	TRBV28	.	TRBJ2-7	TGTGCCAGCAGAGGGCAAGACTACGAGCAGTACTTC	CASRGQDYEQYF
many	TRBV7-8	.	TRBJ2-1	TGTGCCAGCAGCTTAGACAGGGCCCACAATGAGCAGTTCTTC	CASSLDRAHNEQFF
.	TRBV28	TRBD1	TRBJ1-2	TGTGCCAGCAGTTCATGGACAGGGGTTAACTATGGCTACACCTTC	CASSSWTGVNYGYTF
many	TRBV5-6	TRBD1	TRBJ1-6	TGTGCCAGCAGCCGTCCCGGGACAGGGATCAATTCACCCCTCCACTTT	CASSRPGTGINSPLHF
.	TRBV10-3	.	TRBJ1-3	TGTGCCATCAGTGGGGGCCCTGGAAACACCATATATTTT	CAISGGPGNTIYF
many	TRBV6-5	.	TRBJ2-7	TGTGCCAGCAGTTACCTCGGCAGATCCTACGAGCAGTACTTC	CASSYLGRSYEQYF
many	TRBV10-2	.	TRBJ2-5	TGCGCCAGCAGTTCGACAGGCGCGTGGACCCAGTACTTC	CASSSTGAWTQYF
many	TRBV5-1	.	TRBJ2-1	TGCGCCAGCAGCCAAACCCTACAGGGACCTGGCTACAATGAGCAGTTCTTC	CASSQTLQGPGYNEQFF
few	TRBV20-1	TRBD2	TRBJ2-4	TGCAGTGCGAGTAGCGGGATTGGCAAAAACATTCAGTACTTC	CSASSGIGKNIQYF
many	TRBV4-1	.	TRBJ1-5	TGCGCCAGCAGCCCACAGGGTCCCCTCTCATATCAGCCCCAGCATTTT	CASSPQGPLSYQPQHF
.	TRBV20-1	TRBD2	TRBJ2-3	TGCAGTGCTGGCAAACGACTAGCGGAGGGGGATACGCAGTATTTT	CSAGKRLAEGDTQYF
many	TRBV29-1	.	TRBJ2-4	TGCAGCGTCAGGACAGCTAAAAACATTCAGTACTTC	CSVRTAKNIQYF